This TCR beta chain was found in a study of graft-versus-host responses after intestinal transplantation. Turning to the study itself: Recipients underwent multivisceral, liver-intestinal, or isolated intestinal transplants. General study results and limits: GvH clone levels peaked in circulation, and this peak was associated with early post-transplant HvG declines. Where graft-donor T cell macrochimerism was present, patients had high graft-versus-host to host-versus-graft clonal ratios in allografts. GvH clonotypes were identified within recipient marrow, with a subset emerging first in ileum or blood.

This clone has just a few counts. Its cognate antigen is unknown. Germline loops: CDR1 MNHEY, CDR2 SMNVEV (reference sequence). V was pared by 7 bases and J by 3 bases, with 7 bases of the junction left unmatched. The CDR3 contains 14 residues. Only in-frame clones appear in the TCRdb table, and some are missing; sequencing was by immunoSEQ multiplex PCR. This table has 80,000 to 100,000 clones, approximately 90% appearing once. The chain has TRBV27 and TRBJ2-7; TRBD1 agrees at 9 bases. This TCR derives from a human donor who received an intestinal transplant. The sample was unstimulated CD4+ T cells sorted from spleen or lymph node cells, taken before intestinal transplant. The CDR3 bases are TGTGCCAGCAATCCCGGGGACAGGGACTACGAGCAGTACTTC. It specifies CASNPGDRDYEQYF.